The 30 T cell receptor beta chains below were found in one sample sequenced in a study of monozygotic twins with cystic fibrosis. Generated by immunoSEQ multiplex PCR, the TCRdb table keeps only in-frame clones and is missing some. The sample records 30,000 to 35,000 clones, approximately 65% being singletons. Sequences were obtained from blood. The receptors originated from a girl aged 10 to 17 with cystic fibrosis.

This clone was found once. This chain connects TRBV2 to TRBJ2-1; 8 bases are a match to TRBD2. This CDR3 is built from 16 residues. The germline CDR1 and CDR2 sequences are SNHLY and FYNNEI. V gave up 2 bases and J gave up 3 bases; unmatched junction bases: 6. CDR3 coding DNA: TGTGCCAGCAGTGAAATGTCTAGCGGGCACTACAATGAGCAGTTCTTC. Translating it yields CASSEMSSGHYNEQFF.

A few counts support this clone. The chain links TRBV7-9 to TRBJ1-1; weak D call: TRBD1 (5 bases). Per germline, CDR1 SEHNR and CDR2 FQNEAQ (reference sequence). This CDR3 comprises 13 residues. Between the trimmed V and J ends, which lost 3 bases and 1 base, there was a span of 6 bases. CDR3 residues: CASSFGANTEAFF. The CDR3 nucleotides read TGTGCCAGCAGCTTCGGGGCGAACACTGAAGCTTTCTTT.

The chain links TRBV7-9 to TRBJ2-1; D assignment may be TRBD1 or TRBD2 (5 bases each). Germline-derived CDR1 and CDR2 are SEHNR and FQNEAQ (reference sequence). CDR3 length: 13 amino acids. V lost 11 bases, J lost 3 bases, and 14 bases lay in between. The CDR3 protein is CARGLPLYNEQFF. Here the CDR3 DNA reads TGTGCCCGGGGCCTCCCCCTCTACAATGAGCAGTTCTTC.

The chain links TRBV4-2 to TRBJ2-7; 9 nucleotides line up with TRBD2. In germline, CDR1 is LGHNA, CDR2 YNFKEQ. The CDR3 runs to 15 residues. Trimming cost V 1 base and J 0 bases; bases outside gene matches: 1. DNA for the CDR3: TGTGCCAGCAGCCAAGGACTAGCGGCCTCCTACGAGCAGTACTTC. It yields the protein CASSQGLAASYEQYF.

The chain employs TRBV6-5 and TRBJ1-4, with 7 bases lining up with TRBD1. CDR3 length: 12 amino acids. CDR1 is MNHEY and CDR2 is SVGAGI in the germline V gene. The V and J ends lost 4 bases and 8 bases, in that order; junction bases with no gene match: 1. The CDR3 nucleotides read TGTGCCAGCAGTTGGGACAGAGAAAAACTGTTTTTT. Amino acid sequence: CASSWDREKLFF.

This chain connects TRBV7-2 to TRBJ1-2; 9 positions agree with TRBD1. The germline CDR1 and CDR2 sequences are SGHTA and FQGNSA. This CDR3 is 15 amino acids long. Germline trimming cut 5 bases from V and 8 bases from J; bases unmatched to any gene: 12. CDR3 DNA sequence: TGTGCCAGCAGCACCACCTCTACAGGGGGCTGGGGCTACACCTTC. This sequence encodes CASSTTSTGGWGYTF. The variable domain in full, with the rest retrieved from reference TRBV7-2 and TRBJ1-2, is GAGVSQSPSNKVTEKGKDVELRCDPISGHTALYWYRQSLGQGLEFLIYFQGNSAPDKSGLPSDRFSAERTGGSVSTLTIQRTQQEDSAVYLCASSTTSTGGWGYTFGSGTRLTVV.

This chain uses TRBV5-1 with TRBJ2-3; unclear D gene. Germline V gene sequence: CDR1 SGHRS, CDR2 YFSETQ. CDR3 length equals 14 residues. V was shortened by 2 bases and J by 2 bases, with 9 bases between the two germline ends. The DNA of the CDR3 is TGCGCCAGCAGCTTCGACGGCGCCACAGATACGCAGTATTTT. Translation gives CASSFDGATDTQYF.

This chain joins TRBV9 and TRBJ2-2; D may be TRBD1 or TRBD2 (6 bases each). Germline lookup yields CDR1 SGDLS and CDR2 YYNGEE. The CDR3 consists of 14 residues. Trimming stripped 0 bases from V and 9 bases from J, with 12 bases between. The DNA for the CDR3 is TGTGCCAGCAGCGTAGAGGGGGGAGTCAGGGAGCTGTTTTTT. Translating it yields CASSVEGGVRELFF. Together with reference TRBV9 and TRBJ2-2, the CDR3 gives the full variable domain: DSGVTQTPKHLITATGQRVTLRCSPRSGDLSVYWYQQSLDQGLQFLIQYYNGEERAKGNILERFSAQQFPDLHSELNLSSLELGDSALYFCASSVEGGVRELFFGEGSRLTVL.

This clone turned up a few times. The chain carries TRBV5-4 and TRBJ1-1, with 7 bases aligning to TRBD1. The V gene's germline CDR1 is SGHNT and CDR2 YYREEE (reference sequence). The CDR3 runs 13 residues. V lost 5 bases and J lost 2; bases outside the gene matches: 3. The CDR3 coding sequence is TGTGCCAGCAGTTGGGACAGTAACACTGAAGCTTTCTTT. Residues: CASSWDSNTEAFF.

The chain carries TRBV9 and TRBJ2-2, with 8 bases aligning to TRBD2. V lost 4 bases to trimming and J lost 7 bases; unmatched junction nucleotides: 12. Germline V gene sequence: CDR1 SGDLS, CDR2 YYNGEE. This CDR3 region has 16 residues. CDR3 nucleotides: TGTGCCAGCAGCCCCCGAAGCGGGAGTCAGCACGGGGAGCTGTTTTTT. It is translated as CASSPRSGSQHGELFF.

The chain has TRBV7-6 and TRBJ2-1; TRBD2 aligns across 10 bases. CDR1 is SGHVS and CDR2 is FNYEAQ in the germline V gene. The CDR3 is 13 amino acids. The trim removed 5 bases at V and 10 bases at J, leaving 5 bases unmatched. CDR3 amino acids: CASSPGLAREQFF. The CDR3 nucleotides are TGTGCCAGCAGCCCGGGACTAGCGCGGGAGCAGTTCTTC.

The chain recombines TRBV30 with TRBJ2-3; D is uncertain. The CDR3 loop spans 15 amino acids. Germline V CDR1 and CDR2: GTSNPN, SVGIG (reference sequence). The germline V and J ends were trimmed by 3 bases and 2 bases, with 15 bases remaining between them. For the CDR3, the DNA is TGTGCCTGGAGCCCAGTGAGGTATCACACAGATACGCAGTATTTT. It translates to CAWSPVRYHTDTQYF.

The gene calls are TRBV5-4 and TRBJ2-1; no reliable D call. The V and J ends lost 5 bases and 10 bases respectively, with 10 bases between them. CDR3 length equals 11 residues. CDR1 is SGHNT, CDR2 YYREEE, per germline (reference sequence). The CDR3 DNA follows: TGTGCCAGCAGGCTTAACGAGGAGCAGTTCTTC. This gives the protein CASRLNEEQFF.

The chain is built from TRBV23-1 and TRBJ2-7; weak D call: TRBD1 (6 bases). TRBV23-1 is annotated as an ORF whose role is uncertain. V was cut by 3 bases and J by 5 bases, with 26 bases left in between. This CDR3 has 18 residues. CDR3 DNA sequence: TGCGCCAGCAGTCAGAGGAGGCAGGGGCCCTGGGGTAGCCACGAGCAGTACTTC. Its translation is CASSQRRQGPWGSHEQYF.

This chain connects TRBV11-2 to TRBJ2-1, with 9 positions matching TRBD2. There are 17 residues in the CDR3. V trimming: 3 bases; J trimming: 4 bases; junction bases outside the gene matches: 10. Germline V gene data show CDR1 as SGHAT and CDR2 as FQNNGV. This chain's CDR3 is CASSLVLAGRGYNEQFF. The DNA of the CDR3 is TGTGCCAGCAGCTTGGTTCTAGCGGGAAGGGGATACAATGAGCAGTTCTTC.

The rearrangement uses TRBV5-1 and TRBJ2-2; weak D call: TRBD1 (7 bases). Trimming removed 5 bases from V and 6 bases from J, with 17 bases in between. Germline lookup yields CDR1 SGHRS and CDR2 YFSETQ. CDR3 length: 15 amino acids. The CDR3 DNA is TGCGCCAGCAGTTCAGGGGGGACGTCGGCCGGGGAGCTGTTTTTT. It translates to CASSSGGTSAGELFF.

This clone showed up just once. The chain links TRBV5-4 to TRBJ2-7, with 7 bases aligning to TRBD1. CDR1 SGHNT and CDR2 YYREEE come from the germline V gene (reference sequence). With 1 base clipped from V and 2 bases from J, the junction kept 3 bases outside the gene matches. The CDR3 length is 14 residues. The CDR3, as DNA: TGTGCCAGCAGCTTGTACGGACAGGCCTACGAGCAGTACGTC. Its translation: CASSLYGQAYEQYV.

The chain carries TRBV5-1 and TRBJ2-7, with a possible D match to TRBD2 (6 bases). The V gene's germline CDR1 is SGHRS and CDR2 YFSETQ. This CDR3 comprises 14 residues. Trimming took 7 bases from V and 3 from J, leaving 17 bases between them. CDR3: CASRPAGRNYEQYV. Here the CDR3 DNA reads TGCGCCAGCCGTCCGGCGGGACGAAACTACGAGCAGTACGTC.

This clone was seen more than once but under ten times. CDR3 protein: CASSLSLTGNTEAFF. CDR3 coding DNA: TGTGCCAGCAGCTTAAGCCTGACAGGGAACACTGAAGCTTTCTTT. The V and J genes are TRBV11-2 and TRBJ1-1, with D possibly TRBD1 on 6 matching bases. Trimming took off 2 bases at V and 1 base at J, with 11 bases between the two ends. The length of the CDR3 is 15 residues. Germline V gives CDR1 SGHAT, CDR2 FQNNGV.

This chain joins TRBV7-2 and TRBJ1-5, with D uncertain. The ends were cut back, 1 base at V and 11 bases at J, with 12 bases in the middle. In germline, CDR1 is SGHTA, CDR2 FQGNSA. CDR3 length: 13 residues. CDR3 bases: TGTGCCAGCAGCTTAGACCGGGGAGGGACCCAGCATTTT. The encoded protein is CASSLDRGGTQHF.

Here the CDR3 reads CASSLLLGGRRANTGELFF. Here the CDR3 DNA reads TGTGCCAGCAGTTTACTTCTTGGGGGGAGGAGAGCGAACACCGGGGAGCTGTTTTTT. V and J are TRBV28 and TRBJ2-2, with D maybe TRBD2 (6 bases). The V gene lost 2 bases and the J gene lost 0 bases, with 19 bases spanning the gap. The germline V gene encodes CDR1 MDHEN and CDR2 SYDVKM. CDR3 length equals 19 residues. Filled out from reference TRBV28 and TRBJ2-2, the complete variable domain reads DVKVTQSSRYLVKRTGEKVFLECVQDMDHENMFWYRQDPGLGLRLIYFSYDVKMKEKGDIPEGYSVSREKKERFSLILESASTNQTSMYLCASSLLLGGRRANTGELFFGEGSRLTVL.

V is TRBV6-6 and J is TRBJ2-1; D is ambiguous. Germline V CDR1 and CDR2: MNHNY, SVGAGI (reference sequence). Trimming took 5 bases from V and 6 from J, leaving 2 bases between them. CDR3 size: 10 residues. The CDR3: CASSANEQFF. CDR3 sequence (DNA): TGTGCCAGCAGTGCCAATGAGCAGTTCTTC.

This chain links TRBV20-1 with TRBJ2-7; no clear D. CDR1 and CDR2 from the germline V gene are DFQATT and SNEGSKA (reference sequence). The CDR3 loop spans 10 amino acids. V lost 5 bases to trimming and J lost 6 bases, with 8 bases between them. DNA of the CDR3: TGCAGTGCTCGATTGGGCGAGCAGTACTTC. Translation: CSARLGEQYF.

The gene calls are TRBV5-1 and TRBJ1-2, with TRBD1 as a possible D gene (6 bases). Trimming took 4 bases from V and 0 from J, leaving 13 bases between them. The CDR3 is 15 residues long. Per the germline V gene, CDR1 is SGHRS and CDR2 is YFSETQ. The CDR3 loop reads CASSLGQIPNYGYTF. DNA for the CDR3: TGCGCCAGCAGCCTCGGACAGATACCTAACTATGGCTACACCTTC.

CDR3 residues: CASTRTSGSSEQYF. DNA of the CDR3: TGTGCCAGCACCCGGACTAGCGGGAGTAGCGAGCAGTACTTC. The chain has TRBV18 and TRBJ2-7, with TRBD2 matching 13 bases. Trimming took 8 bases from V and 6 from J; bases not matched to a gene: 7. Germline values: CDR1 KGHSH, CDR2 LQKENI. The CDR3 is 14 residues long.

The DNA for the CDR3 is TGTGCCAGCTCACAGGCAGGGGCTCAGCCCCAGCATTTT. Translation: CASSQAGAQPQHF. V and J are TRBV18 and TRBJ1-5; possible D gene TRBD1, 6 bases. Germline V gene sequence: CDR1 KGHSH, CDR2 LQKENI. The CDR3 has 13 amino acids. V shed 4 bases and J shed 6 bases, with 10 bases lying between them.

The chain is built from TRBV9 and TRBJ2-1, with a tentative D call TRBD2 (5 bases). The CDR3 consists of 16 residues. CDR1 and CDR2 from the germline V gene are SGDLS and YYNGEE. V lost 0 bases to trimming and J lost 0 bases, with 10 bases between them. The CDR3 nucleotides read TGTGCCAGCAGCGTAGGTAGCGCTATCTCCTACAATGAGCAGTTCTTC. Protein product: CASSVGSAISYNEQFF.

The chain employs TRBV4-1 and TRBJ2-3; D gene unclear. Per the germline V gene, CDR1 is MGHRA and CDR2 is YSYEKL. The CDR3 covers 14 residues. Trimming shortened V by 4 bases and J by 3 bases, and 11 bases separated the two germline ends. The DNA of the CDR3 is TGCGCCAGCAGCCGCCGATTCTTGACAGATACGCAGTATTTT. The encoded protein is CASSRRFLTDTQYF.

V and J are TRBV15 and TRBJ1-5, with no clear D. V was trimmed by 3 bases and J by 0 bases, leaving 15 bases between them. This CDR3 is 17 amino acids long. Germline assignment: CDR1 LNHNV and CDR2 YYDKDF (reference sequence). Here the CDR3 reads CATSRGSGVNSNQPQHF. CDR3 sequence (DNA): TGTGCCACCAGCAGGGGCTCGGGAGTTAATAGCAATCAGCCCCAGCATTTT. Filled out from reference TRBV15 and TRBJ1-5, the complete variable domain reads DAMVIQNPRYQVTQFGKPVTLSCSQTLNHNVMYWYQQKSSQAPKLLFHYYDKDFNNEADTPDNFQSRRPNTSFCFLDIRSPGLGDTAMYLCATSRGSGVNSNQPQHFGDGTRLSIL.

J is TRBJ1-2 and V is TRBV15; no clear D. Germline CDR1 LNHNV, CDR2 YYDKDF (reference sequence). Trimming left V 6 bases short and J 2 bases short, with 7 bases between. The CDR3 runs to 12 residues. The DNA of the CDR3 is TGTGCCACCAGTGGAGCGAACTATGGCTACACCTTC. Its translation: CATSGANYGYTF.